Below, 21 T cell receptor beta chains from the same sample are listed, as sequenced in a study of blood T cell repertoires in COVID-19. Some clones are missing from TCRdb's copy, which holds only in-frame ones; the method was immunoSEQ multiplex PCR. The sample contains fewer than 350,000 clones, roughly 85% of which appear only once. Input material: PBMCs or T cells enriched from blood (not recorded which). These receptors were taken from a woman aged 35 to 49 who had recovered from COVID-19.

This clone occurred once. The V gene is TRBV7-2, the J gene TRBJ2-7, with 7 positions matching TRBD2. The junction had 3 bases not matched to a gene; V was cut back by 1 base and J by 3 bases. CDR1 SGHTA and CDR2 FQGNSA come from the germline V gene. This CDR3 is built from 14 residues. The chain's CDR3 is CASSLEGGIYEQYF. DNA of the CDR3: TGTGCCAGCAGCTTAGAGGGAGGGATCTACGAGCAGTACTTC.

This chain joins TRBV12-3 or TRBV12-4 and TRBJ1-6; 7 positions agree with TRBD1. The CDR3 totals 13 residues. J lost 8 bases, V lost 5 bases, and 3 bases had no gene match. The CDR3 protein is CASSRDSHSPLHF. As DNA, the CDR3 is TGTGCCAGCAGTCGGGACAGTCATTCACCCCTCCACTTT.

The CDR3 region has the DNA TGTGCCAGCGGATCCCCGGGAAAGGAGGCAGATACGCAGTATTTT. Its protein is CASGSPGKEADTQYF. The chain uses TRBV2 and TRBJ2-3; possible D gene TRBD2, 5 bases. Germline V lookup: CDR1 SNHLY, CDR2 FYNNEI. Trimming cost V 8 bases and J 4 bases, with 19 bases left between them. The CDR3 covers 15 residues. Combining the CDR3 with reference TRBV2 and TRBJ2-3 gives the whole variable domain EPEVTQTPSHQVTQMGQEVILRCVPISNHLYFYWYRQILGQKVEFLVSFYNNEISEKSEIFDDQFSVERPDGSNFTLKIRSTKLEDSAMYFCASGSPGKEADTQYFGPGTRLTVL.

Here the CDR3 reads CASSLSDSPLHF. DNA of the CDR3: TGTGCCAGCAGCTTATCGGATTCACCCCTCCACTTT. The rearrangement joins TRBV7-9 to TRBJ1-6, with no clear D. Between the trimmed V and J ends, which lost 2 bases and 8 bases, there was a span of 4 bases. Germline assignment: CDR1 SEHNR and CDR2 FQNEAQ (reference sequence). The CDR3 length is 12 residues. Complete variable domain (other parts from reference TRBV7-9 and TRBJ1-6): DTGVSQNPRHKITKRGQNVTFRCDPISEHNRLYWYRQTLGQGPEFLTYFQNEAQLEKSRLLSDRFSAERPKGSFSTLEIQRTEQGDSAMYLCASSLSDSPLHFGNGTRLTVT.

The chain employs TRBV7-2 and TRBJ2-5; TRBD1 agrees at 10 bases. There are 15 residues in the CDR3. The V segment lost 4 bases and the J segment 6 bases; nucleotides outside the gene matches: 8. The germline V gene encodes CDR1 SGHTA and CDR2 FQGNSA. CDR3 nucleotides: TGTGCCAGCAGCTCGGACAGGGGGTCCAAGAAGACCCAGTACTTC. Protein: CASSSDRGSKKTQYF.

CDR3: CASSLGGRTSGYEQYF. CDR3 bases: TGTGCCAGCAGCTTAGGTGGTAGGACTAGCGGCTACGAGCAGTACTTC. This rearrangement joins TRBV7-2 to TRBJ2-7, with 10 bases fitting TRBD2. The CDR3 totals 16 residues. The germline CDR1 and CDR2 sequences are SGHTA and FQGNSA. The J segment lost 3 bases and the V segment lost 1 base, leaving 6 bases of the junction unmatched.

The genes are TRBV11-1 and TRBJ1-1; D gene ambiguous. V was clipped by 3 bases and J by 3 bases, with 11 bases between them. The CDR3 has 14 amino acids. Germline V gene data show CDR1 as SGHAT and CDR2 as FQDESV (reference sequence). This chain's CDR3 is CASSFPGSDTEAFF. The DNA for the CDR3 is TGTGCCAGCAGCTTCCCGGGGTCGGACACTGAAGCTTTCTTT. Supplemented by reference TRBV11-1 and TRBJ1-1, the full variable domain reads EAEVAQSPRYKITEKSQAVAFWCDPISGHATLYWYRQILGQGPELLVQFQDESVVDDSQLPKDRFSAERLKGVDSTLKIQPAELGDSAMYLCASSFPGSDTEAFFGQGTRLTVV.

CDR3 sequence (DNA): TGTGCCAGCCCCGGGACAGGGCGTAATCAGCCCCAGCATTTT. This codes for CASPGTGRNQPQHF. The chain is built from TRBV11-2 and TRBJ1-5, with TRBD1 identical over 9 bases. This CDR3 comprises 14 residues. Germline CDR1 is SGHAT and CDR2 is FQNNGV. V was clipped by 8 bases and J by 4 bases; unmatched bases: 6.

Here the CDR3 reads CASSPQGNTGELFF. DNA of the CDR3: TGTGCCAGCAGCCCCCAGGGTAACACCGGGGAGCTGTTTTTT. The chain recombines TRBV4-2 with TRBJ2-2; D is possibly TRBD1 (5 bases). V lost 4 bases to trimming and J lost 2 bases, with 8 bases between them. The CDR3 loop spans 14 amino acids. Germline CDR1 is LGHNA and CDR2 is YNFKEQ.

This clone has at least ten counts. V and J are TRBV7-2 and TRBJ1-3; a possible D gene is TRBD1 (6 bases). The CDR3 runs to 16 residues. V was clipped by 7 bases and J by 0 bases, with 16 bases between them. Germline loops: CDR1 SGHTA, CDR2 FQGNSA. The CDR3 loop is CASTSPGTPSGNTIYF. Here the CDR3 DNA reads TGTGCCAGCACCTCTCCCGGGACACCCTCTGGAAACACCATATATTTT.

V usage is TRBV19 and J usage is TRBJ1-5; 9 nucleotides line up with TRBD1. There are 19 residues in the CDR3. In germline, CDR1 is LNHDA, CDR2 SQIVND (reference sequence). After removal of 4 bases from V and 5 bases from J, the junction contained 18 bases not matched to a gene. CDR3 bases: TGTGCCAGTAGTACACCCCAAATCTACCGGACAGGGGAGGATCAGCCCCAGCATTTT. It yields the protein CASSTPQIYRTGEDQPQHF. Drawing the rest from reference TRBV19 and TRBJ1-5, the complete variable domain is DGGITQSPKYLFRKEGQNVTLSCEQNLNHDAMYWYRQDPGQGLRLIYYSQIVNDFQKGDIAEGYSVSREKKESFPLTVTSAQKNPTAFYLCASSTPQIYRTGEDQPQHFGDGTRLSIL.

This clone was recorded a few times. This rearrangement joins TRBV9 to TRBJ2-2; 15 nucleotides match TRBD2. V shed 2 bases, J shed 6 bases, and the junction held 20 bases outside the gene matches. Germline V lookup: CDR1 SGDLS, CDR2 YYNGEE. The CDR3 sequence is 22 residues long. Here the CDR3 DNA reads TGTGCCAGCAGCGTCTCGACCGCTCATCCGGGACTAGCGGGAGGAGGTGCCGGGGAGCTGTTTTTT. Encoded protein: CASSVSTAHPGLAGGGAGELFF.

There are many counts of this clone. The chain uses TRBV7-3 and TRBJ2-5; 9 bases map to TRBD1. Germline CDR1 is SGHTA and CDR2 is FQGTGA. With 3 bases clipped from V and 7 bases from J, the junction kept 3 bases outside the gene matches. The CDR3 totals 13 residues. DNA of the CDR3: TGTGCCAGCAGCTTGGGACAGGGAGGGACCCAGTACTTC. This translates into CASSLGQGGTQYF.

The chain combines TRBV6-6 with TRBJ1-2, with TRBD1 matching over 9 bases. This CDR3 is 16 amino acids long. The V segment lost 8 bases and the J segment 3 bases; nucleotides outside the gene matches: 13. Germline assignment: CDR1 MNHNY and CDR2 SVGAGI (reference sequence). The chain's CDR3 is CASHSYAGTGHYGYTF. The CDR3 DNA follows: TGTGCCAGCCACTCCTACGCCGGGACAGGGCACTATGGCTACACCTTC.

The chain has TRBV9 and TRBJ2-1; TRBD2 is a possible D gene (6 bases). CDR3 length: 14 amino acids. Trimming removed 0 bases from V and 7 bases from J, with 11 bases in between. Germline loops: CDR1 SGDLS, CDR2 YYNGEE. The CDR3 protein is CASSVAGVGNEQFF. CDR3 sequence (DNA): TGTGCCAGCAGCGTAGCGGGAGTGGGAAATGAGCAGTTCTTC. Together with reference TRBV9 and TRBJ2-1, the CDR3 gives the full variable domain: DSGVTQTPKHLITATGQRVTLRCSPRSGDLSVYWYQQSLDQGLQFLIQYYNGEERAKGNILERFSAQQFPDLHSELNLSSLELGDSALYFCASSVAGVGNEQFFGPGTRLTVL.

The V gene is TRBV7-3, the J gene TRBJ1-1, with a possible D match to TRBD1 (5 bases). Germline V gene data show CDR1 as SGHTA and CDR2 as FQGTGA. CDR3 length equals 13 residues. V lost 2 bases and J 11 bases, leaving 15 bases between the germline ends. In nucleotides, the CDR3 is TGTGCCAGCAGCTTAGAACTGGGGCGGTATGCTTTCTTT. Amino acid sequence: CASSLELGRYAFF.

This chain uses TRBV28 with TRBJ2-2; D might be TRBD1 (5 bases). The CDR3 totals 13 residues. Trimming removed 8 bases at V and 5 bases at J, with 12 bases between. The germline CDR1 and CDR2 sequences are MDHEN and SYDVKM. The chain's CDR3 is CASCRVETGELFF. Written as DNA, the CDR3 is TGTGCCAGCTGCAGGGTTGAAACCGGGGAGCTGTTTTTT.

With regard to this clone: At one of its ends the junction is not consistent with the germline gene, which may arise from a read error. The gene calls are TRBV24-1 and TRBJ1-4; D call uncertain. CDR1 and CDR2 from the germline V gene are KGHDR and SFDVKD. This CDR3 region has 13 residues. The CDR3 here is CATSDPTNEKLFF. The CDR3 DNA follows: TGTGCCACCAGTGATCCAACAAATGAAAAACTGTTTTTT.

The genes are TRBV2 and TRBJ1-2; 11 nucleotides match TRBD1. Germline V CDR1 and CDR2: SNHLY, FYNNEI. The V segment lost 10 bases and the J segment 8 bases; nucleotides outside the gene matches: 9. The CDR3 loop spans 13 amino acids. The DNA for the CDR3 is TGTGCCACCGAGGACAGGGGGCTTTCGGGCTACACCTTC. It codes for CATEDRGLSGYTF. Complete variable domain (other parts from reference TRBV2 and TRBJ1-2): EPEVTQTPSHQVTQMGQEVILRCVPISNHLYFYWYRQILGQKVEFLVSFYNNEISEKSEIFDDQFSVERPDGSNFTLKIRSTKLEDSAMYFCATEDRGLSGYTFGSGTRLTVV.

The chain couples TRBV19 to TRBJ2-3; 10 bases map to TRBD2. The CDR3 is 17 amino acids. V lost 3 bases to trimming and J lost 0 bases; unmatched junction nucleotides: 6. Per the germline V gene, CDR1 is LNHDA and CDR2 is SQIVND (reference sequence). CDR3 amino acids: CASSIRTSGTSTDTQYF. The DNA of the CDR3 is TGTGCCAGTAGTATTCGGACTAGCGGTACTAGCACAGATACGCAGTATTTT.

This chain uses TRBV28 with TRBJ2-7; 7 bases line up with TRBD1. Germline CDR1 reads MDHEN; CDR2 reads SYDVKM. Trimming removed 5 bases from V and 1 base from J; junction bases left unmatched: 2. The length of the CDR3 is 13 residues. CDR3 DNA sequence: TGTGCCAGCAGTCAACAGGGGTCCTACGAGCAGTACTTC. Protein product: CASSQQGSYEQYF.